A single sample is the source of the 7 T cell receptor beta chains below, sequenced in a study of blood T cell repertoires in COVID-19. Sequenced by immunoSEQ multiplex PCR; TCRdb stores in-frame clones only, minus some. The profile covers around 130,000 clones, with 80% to 85% appearing a single time and about a sixth taken by the ten largest. The specimen was PBMCs or T cells enriched from blood (not recorded which). These receptors originate from a man aged 25-45 years who had recovered from COVID-19.

The rearrangement joins TRBV7-8 to TRBJ1-1; a weak D match, TRBD1 (6 bases). V lost 1 base and J 6 bases, leaving 12 bases between the germline ends. The CDR3 spans 14 residues. From germline, CDR1 is SGHVS and CDR2 FQNEAQ. The DNA of the CDR3 is TGTGCCAGCAGCTTAGTGGGGGCAGGAGCTGAAGCTTTCTTT. This codes for CASSLVGAGAEAFF.

The genes are TRBV5-6 and TRBJ2-5, with 7 bases that match TRBD1. Germline V gene sequence: CDR1 SGHDT, CDR2 YYEEEE. Trimming took 2 bases from V and 2 from J; bases not matched to a gene: 9. The CDR3 runs to 16 residues. The CDR3 region has the DNA TGTGCCAGCAGCTTTTTGACAGGGCCACCTCAAGAGACCCAGTACTTC. It specifies CASSFLTGPPQETQYF.

The chain is built from TRBV29-1 and TRBJ2-7; weak D call: TRBD2 (5 bases). Germline CDR1 reads SQVTM; CDR2 reads ANQGSEA. There are 12 residues in the CDR3. Trimming shortened V by 8 bases and J by 7 bases, and 18 bases separated the two germline ends. CDR3 loop: CSPAVTGLEQYV. CDR3 coding DNA: TGCAGCCCTGCTGTGACTGGACTTGAGCAGTACGTC.

The chain links TRBV3-1 (or the pseudogene TRBV3-2) to TRBJ2-3, with D perhaps matching TRBD2 (6 bases). The CDR3 is 16 residues long. Trimming removed 4 bases at V and 0 bases at J, with 14 bases between. Germline V gives CDR1 LGHDT, CDR2 YNNKEL (reference sequence). CDR3 sequence (DNA): TGTGCCAGCAGCCCAAGAAGCGGGCTTAGCACAGATACGCAGTATTTT. It translates to CASSPRSGLSTDTQYF.

The rearrangement joins TRBV2 to TRBJ2-3; 10 nucleotides agree with TRBD1. The CDR3 runs to 15 residues. CDR1 is SNHLY, CDR2 FYNNEI, per germline. J gave up 4 bases and V 6 bases, and 7 bases lay outside the gene matches. Written as DNA, the CDR3 is TGTGCCAGCAGCAAGACAGGGGGCGATTCAGATACGCAGTATTTT. It translates to CASSKTGGDSDTQYF.

The chain recombines TRBV11-3 with TRBJ2-2, with D possibly matching TRBD2 (6 bases). V shed 1 base and J shed 4 bases, with 16 bases lying between them. The V gene's germline CDR1 is SGHNT and CDR2 YENEEA. CDR3 length: 17 residues. For the CDR3, the DNA is TGTGCCAGCAGCTTAGGAACGGCGGGATTGGGCACCGGGGAGCTGTTTTTT. Translated: CASSLGTAGLGTGELFF.

This chain joins TRBV7-9 and TRBJ1-1; TRBD1 is a possible D gene (6 bases). In germline, CDR1 is SEHNR, CDR2 FQNEAQ (reference sequence). This CDR3 region has 15 residues. Between the trimmed V and J ends, which lost 2 bases and 0 bases, there was a span of 10 bases. This chain's CDR3 is CASSLRQVLNTEAFF. The CDR3 DNA reads TGTGCCAGCAGCTTAAGACAGGTCTTGAACACTGAAGCTTTCTTT. Together with reference TRBV7-9 and TRBJ1-1, the CDR3 gives the full variable domain: DTGVSQNPRHKITKRGQNVTFRCDPISEHNRLYWYRQTLGQGPEFLTYFQNEAQLEKSRLLSDRFSAERPKGSFSTLEIQRTEQGDSAMYLCASSLRQVLNTEAFFGQGTRLTVV.